A single sample gave rise to the 4 T cell receptor beta chains below, sequenced in a study of blood T cells in healthy people across ages. The authors ran a second PCR of roughly 6 to 12 cycles using a sample-barcoded 5' primer and a J-beta primer mix. MiXCR was run by TCRdb on the 5' RACE reads, yielding one entry per CDR3 protein. The data show 1,500,000 or so distinct CDR3 sequences, roughly 60% seen once. The sequencing sample was made of blood. The receptors were sampled from a man younger than 35 in good health.

The gene calls are TRBV29-1 and TRBJ1-2, with D possibly matching TRBD1 (6 bases). The CDR3 extends over 16 amino acids. V lost 2 bases and J 8 bases, leaving 24 bases between the germline ends. Germline assignment: CDR1 SQVTM and CDR2 ANQGSEA. CDR3 sequence: CSVELYRVSPIVGYTF. Here the CDR3 DNA reads TGCAGCGTTGAACTCTACAGGGTATCCCCTATTGTAGGCTACACCTTC.

The chain employs TRBV7-9 and TRBJ2-7; perhaps D is TRBD1 or TRBD2 (5 bases each). V was shortened by 5 bases and J by 6 bases, with 17 bases between the two germline ends. CDR1 is SEHNR and CDR2 is FQNEAQ in the germline V gene (reference sequence). The CDR3 spans 14 residues. The CDR3 loop is CASSPPGPFAEQYF. CDR3 DNA sequence: TGTGCCAGCAGCCCACCGGGGCCCTTCGCCGAGCAGTACTTC.

CDR3 sequence: CASSLGLSKETQYF. The CDR3 coding sequence is TGTGCCAGCAGCCTGGGACTATCTAAAGAGACCCAGTACTTC. This rearrangement joins TRBV14 to TRBJ2-5; 7 nucleotides line up with TRBD2. V was clipped by 4 bases and J by 3 bases; unmatched bases: 5. Germline loops: CDR1 SGHDN, CDR2 FVKESK. The CDR3 covers 14 residues.

This clonotype was counted a few times. V gene TRBV4-2 combines with J gene TRBJ1-1; 7 bases align to TRBD1. There are 15 residues in the CDR3. J was trimmed by 5 bases and V by 0 bases; bases with no gene match: 6. The germline gives CDR1 LGHNA, CDR2 YNFKEQ. CDR3 nucleotide sequence: TGTGCCAGCAGCCAAGAAGAGGGGGCGCGGACTGAAGCTTTCTTT. Translating gives CASSQEEGARTEAFF.